The 32 T cell receptor beta chains in this list originate from one sample, sequenced in a study of blood T cell repertoires in COVID-19. Measured with immunoSEQ multiplex PCR; TCRdb has only the in-frame clones, and not every one. The table has 140,000 to 150,000 clones, roughly 90% seen once. The sequencing input was peripheral blood. The source of these receptors is a man between 60 and 75 years old with active or convalescent COVID-19.

The V gene is TRBV7-2, the J gene TRBJ1-3; TRBD1 aligns across 7 bases. CDR1 is SGHTA, CDR2 FQGNSA, per germline. J gave up 7 bases and V 5 bases, and 8 bases lay outside the gene matches. The CDR3 loop spans 14 amino acids. The CDR3 is CASSPNLQGNTIYF. The CDR3 DNA reads TGTGCCAGCAGCCCCAACCTACAGGGGAACACCATATATTTT.

This chain joins TRBV28 and TRBJ1-4; the match to TRBD1 covers 7 bases. V shed 7 bases, J shed 6 bases, and the junction held 8 bases outside the gene matches. This CDR3 has 14 amino acids. Germline V gene lookup returns CDR1 MDHEN and CDR2 SYDVKM. The CDR3 is CASTQAGGDEKLFF. The CDR3 DNA follows: TGTGCCAGCACCCAGGCAGGGGGAGATGAAAAACTGTTTTTT.

This chain connects TRBV11-2 to TRBJ2-3, with D perhaps TRBD1 (7 bases). Trimming removed 3 bases at V and 2 bases at J, with 12 bases between. CDR1 and CDR2 from the germline V gene are SGHAT and FQNNGV. The CDR3 consists of 15 residues. The DNA for the CDR3 is TGTGCCAGCAGCTTCAGGGGGGTAGACACAGATACGCAGTATTTT. Translated: CASSFRGVDTDTQYF.

This chain uses TRBV3-1 (or the pseudogene TRBV3-2) with TRBJ2-5, with 11 bases fitting TRBD2. V shed 0 bases, J shed 9 bases, and the junction held 3 bases outside the gene matches. CDR1 is LGHDT, CDR2 YNNKEL, per germline (reference sequence). This CDR3 has 14 amino acids. The CDR3 DNA is TGTGCCAGCAGCCAAGATACTAGCGGGGGATCCCAGTACTTC. This sequence encodes CASSQDTSGGSQYF.

The chain uses TRBV9 and TRBJ1-3, with unresolved D. From germline, CDR1 is SGDLS and CDR2 YYNGEE. V dropped 4 bases and J dropped 1 base, with 12 bases sitting between them. The CDR3 has 15 residues. CDR3 bases: TGTGCCAGCAGCCCCCTCGCGAGGTCTGGAAACACCATATATTTT. Its protein product is CASSPLARSGNTIYF.

The genes are TRBV5-1 and TRBJ2-2; TRBD2 is a possible D gene (7 bases). Looked up from germline, CDR1 is SGHRS and CDR2 is YFSETQ. The V gene lost 0 bases and the J gene lost 7 bases, with 16 bases spanning the gap. The CDR3 runs 16 residues. The CDR3 nucleotides read TGCGCCAGCAGCTTGGAGGAGGGGGGGGCCGGCGGGGAGCTGTTTTTT. Amino acids: CASSLEEGGAGGELFF.

This clone was seen just once. This chain uses TRBV5-5 with TRBJ2-1; 7 bases fit TRBD1. The germline gives CDR1 SGHKS, CDR2 YYEKEE (reference sequence). J gave up 6 bases and V 3 bases, and 6 bases lay outside the gene matches. The CDR3 is made up of 14 amino acids. As DNA, the CDR3 is TGTGCCAGCAGCTCAGGGGGTAGGGCCAATGAGCAGTTCTTC. Its protein is CASSSGGRANEQFF.

The chain couples TRBV2 to TRBJ2-3, with 13 bases identical to TRBD2. After removal of 2 bases from V and 14 bases from J, the junction contained 7 bases not matched to a gene. This CDR3 contains 14 residues. The germline gives CDR1 SNHLY, CDR2 FYNNEI. The DNA of the CDR3 is TGTGCCAGCAGTGAAATCGGGACTAGCGGGGAGGGGTATTTT. Translated, it gives CASSEIGTSGEGYF.

The rearrangement joins TRBV15 to TRBJ2-1, with 10 nucleotides matching TRBD1. Germline V CDR1 and CDR2: LNHNV, YYDKDF (reference sequence). There are 15 residues in the CDR3. V was pared by 5 bases and J by 5 bases, with 6 bases of the junction left unmatched. The CDR3 DNA reads as TGTGCCACCAGCGTGGGACAGGGGAGGAACAATGAGCAGTTCTTC. Its protein product is CATSVGQGRNNEQFF. The whole variable domain, remainder taken from reference TRBV15 and TRBJ2-1, is DAMVIQNPRYQVTQFGKPVTLSCSQTLNHNVMYWYQQKSSQAPKLLFHYYDKDFNNEADTPDNFQSRRPNTSFCFLDIRSPGLGDTAMYLCATSVGQGRNNEQFFGPGTRLTVL.

This chain connects TRBV4-1 to TRBJ1-2; D is possibly TRBD1 (6 bases). V lost 3 bases, J lost 3 bases, and 14 bases lay in between. In germline, CDR1 is MGHRA, CDR2 YSYEKL. The CDR3 is 15 amino acids. CDR3 coding DNA: TGCGCCAGCAGCCAGCATCAGGGGAATGACTATGGCTACACCTTC. Residues: CASSQHQGNDYGYTF.

This clone was counted a single time. The genes are TRBV24-1 and TRBJ2-7, with TRBD1 matching 9 bases. The germline V gene has CDR1 KGHDR and CDR2 SFDVKD. V shed 9 bases and J 6 bases; nucleotides not matched to a gene: 11. The CDR3 covers 14 residues. The chain's CDR3 is CATPPGTGLSEQYF. CDR3 DNA: TGTGCCACCCCCCCCGGGACAGGGCTTAGCGAGCAGTACTTC.

The rearrangement joins TRBV4-1 to TRBJ2-7, with TRBD2 matching 12 bases. V gave up 5 bases and J gave up 2 bases; unmatched junction bases: 13. Looked up from germline, CDR1 is MGHRA and CDR2 is YSYEKL. This CDR3 is 18 amino acids long. This CDR3 is CASSSQLAGGPKTYEQYF. CDR3 coding DNA: TGCGCCAGCAGCTCCCAACTAGCGGGGGGTCCTAAAACCTACGAGCAGTACTTC.

This clone has only one observation. V gene TRBV5-4 combines with J gene TRBJ2-5, with TRBD1 matching 7 bases. Germline trimming cut 4 bases from V and 5 bases from J; bases unmatched to any gene: 11. CDR3 length: 15 residues. Germline V gene data show CDR1 as SGHNT and CDR2 as YYREEE (reference sequence). The CDR3 nucleotides read TGTGCCAGCAGCCAGACAGGGTCGGCTCAGGAGACCCAGTACTTC. It codes for CASSQTGSAQETQYF.

The rearrangement joins TRBV19 to TRBJ2-7, with D tentatively TRBD1 (5 bases). The CDR3 spans 14 residues. Trimming took 6 bases from V and 0 from J, leaving 12 bases between them. CDR1 is LNHDA, CDR2 SQIVND, per germline (reference sequence). The CDR3 region is CASRPPGSSYEQYF. CDR3 nucleotides: TGTGCCAGTAGACCTCCAGGGTCCTCCTACGAGCAGTACTTC. The whole variable domain, filled in from reference TRBV19 and TRBJ2-7, reads DGGITQSPKYLFRKEGQNVTLSCEQNLNHDAMYWYRQDPGQGLRLIYYSQIVNDFQKGDIAEGYSVSREKKESFPLTVTSAQKNPTAFYLCASRPPGSSYEQYFGPGTRLTVT.

This clone has a single count. This chain uses TRBV5-1 with TRBJ2-5, with TRBD2 matching over 10 bases. Germline-derived CDR1 and CDR2 are SGHRS and YFSETQ. The CDR3 contains 17 residues. The junction had 18 bases not matched to a gene; V was cut back by 8 bases and J by 5 bases. This CDR3 is CASSLSGGASWSETQYF. The CDR3 DNA reads as TGCGCCAGTTCCCTCAGCGGGGGGGCTAGCTGGTCGGAGACCCAGTACTTC.

This chain joins TRBV4-2 and TRBJ1-4; D is ambiguous. The V end lost 4 bases, the J end lost 5 bases, and 17 bases lay between the germline ends. CDR1 and CDR2 from the germline V gene are LGHNA and YNFKEQ. There are 16 residues in the CDR3. CDR3 nucleotide sequence: TGTGCCAGCAGCCCACAATACCGGGATCCGAATGAAAAACTGTTTTTT. Protein product: CASSPQYRDPNEKLFF.

The chain combines TRBV5-4 with TRBJ1-2, with 9 bases fitting TRBD1. The CDR3 is 16 amino acids. Germline CDR1 SGHNT, CDR2 YYREEE (reference sequence). V trimming: 4 bases; J trimming: 7 bases; junction bases outside the gene matches: 14. The CDR3 here is CASSRKQGASDSGYTF. The CDR3, as DNA: TGTGCCAGCAGCCGGAAACAGGGGGCTTCAGATTCTGGCTACACCTTC.

V usage is TRBV15 and J usage is TRBJ1-1; TRBD1 is a possible D gene (6 bases). V dropped 4 bases and J dropped 4 bases, with 10 bases sitting between them. The CDR3 is made up of 13 amino acids. CDR1 LNHNV and CDR2 YYDKDF come from the germline V gene (reference sequence). The CDR3 coding sequence is TGTGCCACCAGCATGCGGGGGCCCACTGAAGCTTTCTTT. Its translation: CATSMRGPTEAFF.

The V and J genes are TRBV19 and TRBJ1-2, with TRBD1 as a possible D gene (5 bases). The germline gives CDR1 LNHDA, CDR2 SQIVND (reference sequence). The V gene lost 2 bases and the J gene lost 10 bases, with 14 bases spanning the gap. The CDR3 consists of 13 residues. CDR3 loop: CASSITGLPFYTF. Written as DNA, the CDR3 is TGTGCCAGTAGTATAACGGGACTTCCTTTCTACACCTTC.

The chain employs TRBV7-9 and TRBJ2-3; 9 nucleotides align to TRBD1. The CDR3 sequence is 16 residues long. The V and J ends lost 0 bases and 4 bases, in that order; junction bases with no gene match: 5. Per germline, CDR1 SEHNR and CDR2 FQNEAQ (reference sequence). DNA for the CDR3: TGTGCCAGCAGCTTAGCCGGACAGGGGTTGGCAGATACGCAGTATTTT. It specifies CASSLAGQGLADTQYF.

The chain joins TRBV7-6 to TRBJ2-1, with D possibly TRBD2 on 6 matching bases. The CDR3 is made up of 15 amino acids. CDR1 SGHVS and CDR2 FNYEAQ come from the germline V gene. Trimming removed 5 bases from V and 5 bases from J, with 16 bases in between. CDR3 residues: CASSPRLDRDNEQFF. CDR3 DNA sequence: TGTGCCAGCAGCCCTCGACTAGACCGGGACAATGAGCAGTTCTTC.

This chain uses TRBV4-1 with TRBJ2-2, with TRBD2 matching over 7 bases. V was pared by 4 bases and J by 7 bases, with 9 bases of the junction left unmatched. The CDR3 runs 15 residues. Germline loops: CDR1 MGHRA, CDR2 YSYEKL. CDR3 residues: CASSPRRGEGGELFF. The CDR3 DNA is TGCGCCAGCAGCCCCCGCCGAGGGGAGGGCGGGGAGCTGTTTTTT.

The CDR3 sequence: CASSRLTTGYFRDTEAFF. As DNA, the CDR3 is TGTGCCAGTAGTCGATTGACGACAGGATACTTTCGGGACACTGAAGCTTTCTTT. J is TRBJ1-1 and V is TRBV19; D possibly corresponds to TRBD1 (6 bases). The V gene lost 5 bases and the J gene lost 3 bases, with 25 bases spanning the gap. CDR1 is LNHDA, CDR2 SQIVND, per germline (reference sequence). The CDR3 consists of 18 residues. Together with reference TRBV19 and TRBJ1-1, the CDR3 gives the full variable domain: DGGITQSPKYLFRKEGQNVTLSCEQNLNHDAMYWYRQDPGQGLRLIYYSQIVNDFQKGDIAEGYSVSREKKESFPLTVTSAQKNPTAFYLCASSRLTTGYFRDTEAFFGQGTRLTVV.

V usage is TRBV27 and J usage is TRBJ2-7; 10 nucleotides match TRBD2. This CDR3 spans 15 amino acids. Germline V gene lookup returns CDR1 MNHEY and CDR2 SMNVEV (reference sequence). Germline trimming cut 0 bases from V and 6 bases from J; bases unmatched to any gene: 5. The CDR3 region has the DNA TGTGCCAGCAGTTTATCTCTAGCGGGGGTGGTCGAGCAGTACTTC. Amino acid sequence: CASSLSLAGVVEQYF.

This clone has a single count. DNA for the CDR3: TGTGCCAGCAGTTTTGAATCGGTTAGCAATCAGCCCCAGCATTTT. This codes for CASSFESVSNQPQHF. V usage is TRBV28 and J usage is TRBJ1-5; D ambiguous. The germline V gene encodes CDR1 MDHEN and CDR2 SYDVKM. This CDR3 is 15 amino acids long. V was pared by 3 bases and J by 0 bases, with 9 bases between.

The chain employs TRBV29-1 and TRBJ2-1; 9 nucleotides agree with TRBD1. The CDR3 has 14 amino acids. V shed 7 bases and J 9 bases; nucleotides not matched to a gene: 13. Germline assignment: CDR1 SQVTM and CDR2 ANQGSEA. The CDR3 protein is CSARDRAGRGEQFF. The CDR3 DNA reads as TGCAGCGCCCGGGACAGGGCCGGTAGGGGTGAGCAGTTCTTC.

This chain connects TRBV7-2 to TRBJ2-2, with TRBD2 identical over 10 bases. The germline V gene has CDR1 SGHTA and CDR2 FQGNSA. The CDR3 has 16 amino acids. V lost 1 base to trimming and J lost 3 bases; unmatched junction nucleotides: 2. Here the CDR3 reads CASSLGSGGYTGELFF. DNA of the CDR3: TGTGCCAGCAGCTTAGGTAGCGGGGGGTACACCGGGGAGCTGTTTTTT.

The chain joins TRBV4-1 to TRBJ1-5; 7 bases fit TRBD1. The CDR3 loop spans 15 amino acids. Germline CDR1 MGHRA, CDR2 YSYEKL. The V and J ends lost 3 bases and 2 bases, in that order; junction bases with no gene match: 4. For the CDR3, the DNA is TGCGCCAGCAGCCAGGGACAGTGGGGCAATCAGCCCCAGCATTTT. Protein product: CASSQGQWGNQPQHF.

The rearrangement uses TRBV5-5 and TRBJ1-5; D is undetermined. V lost 2 bases, J lost 1 base, and 10 bases lay in between. This CDR3 has 15 residues. CDR1 is SGHKS, CDR2 YYEKEE, per germline (reference sequence). As DNA, the CDR3 is TGTGCCAGCAGCTTCGGGGAGGTGAGCAATCAGCCCCAGCATTTT. It specifies CASSFGEVSNQPQHF.

The chain is built from TRBV27 and TRBJ2-1, with 7 bases matching TRBD1. The CDR3 contains 14 residues. J gave up 0 bases and V 5 bases, and 1 base lay outside the gene matches. The germline V gene has CDR1 MNHEY and CDR2 SMNVEV (reference sequence). This CDR3 is CASSRDSSYNEQFF. In DNA, the CDR3 is TGTGCCAGCAGTCGGGACAGCTCCTACAATGAGCAGTTCTTC.

The chain has TRBV10-3 and TRBJ2-3; D might be TRBD1 (6 bases). The germline V gene encodes CDR1 ENHRY and CDR2 SYGVKD. The CDR3 is 16 residues long. Deletions cut 6 bases from V and 2 bases from J, with 18 bases between. CDR3 residues: CAISAGQTLSTDTQYF. CDR3 DNA: TGTGCCATCAGCGCAGGACAGACCCTTTCCACAGATACGCAGTATTTT.

The chain couples TRBV12-3 or TRBV12-4 to TRBJ1-1; TRBD1 might be the D (5 bases). The CDR3 runs 13 residues. Trimming pared 3 bases from V and 2 bases from J, leaving 7 bases between. CDR3 sequence reads: CASSFRTNTEAFF. As DNA, the CDR3 is TGTGCCAGCAGTTTCAGGACAAACACTGAAGCTTTCTTT.